These 20 T cell receptor beta chains came from one sample sequenced in a study of cytomegalovirus exposure and HLA in healthy donors. Amplification used 60 Vbeta primers and 13 Jbeta primers. Clones were sequenced by immunoSEQ multiplex PCR, and TCRdb holds only the in-frame ones, with some missing. The data show about 110,000 clones, about 80% seen once. Sequencing was done on a sample of PBMCs. The receptors here all came from a man between 25 and 39 years old in good health and CMV-seropositive.

The gene calls are TRBV28 and TRBJ1-6, with TRBD1 identical over 10 bases. The CDR3 runs to 15 residues. V was pared by 6 bases and J by 9 bases, with 8 bases of the junction left unmatched. Germline loops: CDR1 MDHEN, CDR2 SYDVKM. CDR3 in DNA: TGTGCCAGCAGACCCGGGACAGGGGTGGCTTCACCCCTCCACTTT. This encodes CASRPGTGVASPLHF.

The chain employs TRBV4-2 and TRBJ1-6; D is undetermined. This CDR3 has 15 residues. The V end was cut by 1 base, the J end by 0 bases, with 4 bases between. Germline lookup yields CDR1 LGHNA and CDR2 YNFKEQ. The DNA of the CDR3 is TGTGCCAGCAGCCAAGCTTTCTCCTATAATTCACCCCTCCACTTT. Its translation is CASSQAFSYNSPLHF.

The gene calls are TRBV27 and TRBJ2-2, with 9 bases fitting TRBD2. The CDR3 is made up of 16 amino acids. After removal of 3 bases from V and 3 bases from J, the junction contained 5 bases not matched to a gene. The germline CDR1 and CDR2 sequences are MNHEY and SMNVEV (reference sequence). For the CDR3, the DNA is TGTGCCAGCAGTTTGGGGCTAGCGGGGTACACCGGGGAGCTGTTTTTT. Translated: CASSLGLAGYTGELFF.

The chain recombines TRBV5-4 with TRBJ2-3; 9 bases map to TRBD2. CDR1 SGHNT and CDR2 YYREEE come from the germline V gene (reference sequence). V dropped 0 bases and J dropped 6; count of bases not matched to a gene: 8. CDR3 length: 16 residues. CDR3 sequence reads: CASSLALAGPGDTQYF. DNA of the CDR3: TGTGCCAGCAGCTTGGCCCTAGCGGGGCCCGGGGATACGCAGTATTTT.

This rearrangement joins TRBV5-6 to TRBJ2-5; 7 nucleotides line up with TRBD1. With V trimmed by 0 bases and J by 7 bases, 6 bases remained unmatched. The CDR3 totals 14 residues. In germline, CDR1 is SGHDT, CDR2 YYEEEE. Here the CDR3 reads CASSLGGQPRTQYF. In DNA form, the CDR3 reads TGTGCCAGCAGCTTGGGGGGACAGCCTAGGACCCAGTACTTC.

J is TRBJ1-2 and V is TRBV30, with 9 bases aligning to TRBD1. The J segment lost 5 bases and the V segment lost 1 base, leaving 8 bases of the junction unmatched. The CDR3 contains 15 residues. The germline gives CDR1 GTSNPN, CDR2 SVGIG (reference sequence). The DNA of the CDR3 is TGTGCCTGGAGTGATCCCGGGACAGGGCCTTATGGCTACACCTTC. Protein sequence: CAWSDPGTGPYGYTF.

Comment on this clone: At one end, the junction sequence differs from germline, possibly due to a read error. The V call is TRBV27, the J call TRBJ2-5, with D unclear. Per the germline V gene, CDR1 is MNHEY and CDR2 is SMNVEV (reference sequence). The CDR3 contains 11 residues. The CDR3 DNA sequence: TGTGCCAGCAGAAGTCAAGCGACCCAGTACTTC. It is translated as CASRSQATQYF.

CDR3 in DNA: TGCGCCAGCAGCAACACGGAGGTCTATGGCTACACCTTC. It codes for CASSNTEVYGYTF. The chain links TRBV5-1 to TRBJ1-2, with D unresolved. With 4 bases removed from V and 4 bases from J, the gap between germline ends came to 11 bases. This CDR3 comprises 13 residues. Germline loops: CDR1 SGHRS, CDR2 YFSETQ.

The V call is TRBV7-9, the J call TRBJ2-7, with D possibly TRBD2 on 6 matching bases. Germline V gene lookup returns CDR1 SEHNR and CDR2 FQNEAQ (reference sequence). CDR3 length: 14 residues. The V end was cut by 5 bases, the J end by 3 bases, with 14 bases between. CDR3 in amino acids: CASSLTEGYYEQYF. The CDR3 DNA reads as TGTGCCAGCAGCCTTACGGAGGGGTACTACGAGCAGTACTTC.

The rearrangement links TRBV5-4 to TRBJ1-4, with TRBD1 matching over 9 bases. V lost 5 bases and J lost 12; bases outside the gene matches: 14. CDR3 length: 15 amino acids. From germline, CDR1 is SGHNT and CDR2 YYREEE (reference sequence). CDR3 bases: TGTGCCAGCAGTGCGACCGGGACAGGGAGAAGGGAACTGTTTTTT. This translates into CASSATGTGRRELFF.

V usage is TRBV10-2 and J usage is TRBJ2-3; 12 bases agree with TRBD2. This CDR3 has 17 amino acids. V shed 5 bases, J shed 2 bases, and the junction held 8 bases outside the gene matches. Germline V CDR1 and CDR2: WSHSY, SAAADI. CDR3 bases: TGCGCCAGCAGTCGTCTGACTAGCGGGGGTCACACAGATACGCAGTATTTT. Encoded protein: CASSRLTSGGHTDTQYF.

The CDR3 nucleotides read TGTGCCAGCAGCCCCTGGGGGCAGGTAGAGACCCAGTACTTC. Protein product: CASSPWGQVETQYF. The rearrangement links TRBV7-8 to TRBJ2-5, with D maybe TRBD1 (6 bases). Germline V gene sequence: CDR1 SGHVS, CDR2 FQNEAQ. CDR3 size: 14 residues. V lost 5 bases and J 4 bases, leaving 14 bases between the germline ends.

The J gene is TRBJ1-2, the V gene TRBV9; D not resolved. Germline V lookup: CDR1 SGDLS, CDR2 YYNGEE. V was shortened by 0 bases and J by 4 bases, with 13 bases between the two germline ends. The CDR3 spans 15 residues. The CDR3 loop reads CASSVGRGEVYGYTF. CDR3 sequence (DNA): TGTGCCAGCAGCGTAGGTCGGGGAGAGGTCTATGGCTACACCTTC.

To note about this clone: Germline and junction disagree at one end, which may indicate a read error. CDR3: CTSSETVSYGYTF. The CDR3 nucleotides read TGTACCAGCAGCGAGACAGTTTCCTATGGCTACACCTTC. V gene TRBV6-1 combines with J gene TRBJ1-2; D possibly corresponds to TRBD1 (5 bases). Germline CDR1 MNHNS, CDR2 SASEGT. CDR3 size: 13 residues.

The genes are TRBV6-4 and TRBJ1-2; no firm D call. The germline gives CDR1 MRHNA, CDR2 SNTAGT. Trimming removed 5 bases at V and 8 bases at J, with 9 bases between. The CDR3 has 11 amino acids. The CDR3 coding sequence is TGTGCCAGCAGTTCTTCACGGGGCTACACCTTC. Protein product: CASSSSRGYTF.

The CDR3 sequence: CASRGTGSYYGYTF. The CDR3 DNA follows: TGTGCCAGCAGGGGGACAGGGTCGTACTATGGCTACACCTTC. This chain connects TRBV5-4 to TRBJ1-2; 9 nucleotides line up with TRBD1. V gave up 5 bases and J gave up 3 bases; unmatched junction bases: 5. This CDR3 comprises 14 residues. CDR1 and CDR2 (germline): SGHNT, YYREEE (reference sequence).

The V and J genes are TRBV13 and TRBJ2-7; 10 nucleotides match TRBD2. The V gene end was trimmed by 5 bases and the J gene end by 1 base; junction bases not matched to a gene: 20. The CDR3 is 20 residues long. The germline V gene has CDR1 PRHDT and CDR2 FYEKMQ (reference sequence). This chain's CDR3 is CASSPPVGLAGAEGSYEQYF. As DNA, the CDR3 is TGTGCCAGCAGCCCCCCGGTAGGGCTAGCGGGGGCCGAGGGTTCCTACGAGCAGTACTTC.

The chain recombines TRBV4-1 with TRBJ2-1; 11 bases agree with TRBD2. Per germline, CDR1 MGHRA and CDR2 YSYEKL. The V and J ends lost 3 bases and 6 bases, in that order; junction bases with no gene match: 16. CDR3 length: 19 residues. This CDR3 is CASSQRKALSGGALNEQFF. The CDR3 DNA sequence: TGCGCCAGCAGCCAGAGGAAGGCCCTTAGCGGGGGGGCTCTCAATGAGCAGTTCTTC.

The rearrangement uses TRBV14 and TRBJ1-2, with 11 positions matching TRBD1. Losses at the gene ends were 3 bases for V and 4 bases for J; bases not matched to a gene: 4. The CDR3 loop spans 15 amino acids. Germline V gene data show CDR1 as SGHDN and CDR2 as FVKESK. The CDR3 bases are TGTGCCAGCAGCCATCCGGGACAGGGGGTCTATGGCTACACCTTC. Translating it yields CASSHPGQGVYGYTF.

This clone appeared a few times. The chain carries TRBV6-6 and TRBJ1-3, with 10 bases identical to TRBD1. CDR1 is MNHNY and CDR2 is SVGAGI in the germline V gene (reference sequence). V lost 6 bases to trimming and J lost 3 bases; unmatched junction nucleotides: 5. The CDR3 loop spans 15 amino acids. The DNA for the CDR3 is TGTGCCAGCAGATCGGGACAGGGGTATGGAAACACCATATATTTT. Its translation: CASRSGQGYGNTIYF.